One T cell receptor (beta chain) is described in this entry. Its antigen is still unknown. The entry originates in a study of graft-versus-host responses after intestinal transplantation. Trimming took 10 bases from V and 6 from J, leaving 15 bases between them. Germline-derived CDR1 and CDR2 are MNHEY and SVGAGI. This CDR3 has 12 amino acids. This table comes from immunoSEQ multiplex PCR, and its TCRdb copy is limited to in-frame clones, with some not included. The sample includes over 100,000 clones, over 85% of them seen just once. The chain is built from TRBV6-5 and TRBJ1-1; tentative D call: TRBD1 (6 bases). The TCR sequence derives from a human donor who received an intestinal transplant. The sequences come from unstimulated CD4+ T cells sorted from spleen or lymph node cells, collected before intestinal transplant. The CDR3 loop reads CATRGWGPEAFF. The CDR3 DNA reads as TGTGCCACCAGGGGCTGGGGCCCTGAAGCTTTCTTT.